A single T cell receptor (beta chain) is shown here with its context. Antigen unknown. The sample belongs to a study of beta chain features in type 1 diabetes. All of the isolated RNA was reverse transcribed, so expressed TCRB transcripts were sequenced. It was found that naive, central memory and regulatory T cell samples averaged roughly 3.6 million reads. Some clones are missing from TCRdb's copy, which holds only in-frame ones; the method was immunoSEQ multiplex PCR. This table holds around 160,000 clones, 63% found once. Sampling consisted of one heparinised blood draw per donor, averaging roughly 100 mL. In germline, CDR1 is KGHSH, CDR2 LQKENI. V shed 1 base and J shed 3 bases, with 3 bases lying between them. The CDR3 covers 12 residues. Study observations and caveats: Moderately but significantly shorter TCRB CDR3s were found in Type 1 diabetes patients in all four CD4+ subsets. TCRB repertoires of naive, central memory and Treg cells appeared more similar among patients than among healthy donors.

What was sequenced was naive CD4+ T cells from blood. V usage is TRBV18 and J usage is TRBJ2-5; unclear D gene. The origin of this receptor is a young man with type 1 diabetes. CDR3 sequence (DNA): TGTGCCAGCTCACCACAGGAAGAGACCCAGTACTTC. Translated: CASSPQEETQYF. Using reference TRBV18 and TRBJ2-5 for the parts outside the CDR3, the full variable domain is NAGVMQNPRHLVRRRGQEARLRCSPMKGHSHVYWYRQLPEEGLKFMVYLQKENIIDESGMPKERFSAEFPKEGPSILRIQQVVRGDSAAYFCASSPQEETQYFGPGTRLLVL.